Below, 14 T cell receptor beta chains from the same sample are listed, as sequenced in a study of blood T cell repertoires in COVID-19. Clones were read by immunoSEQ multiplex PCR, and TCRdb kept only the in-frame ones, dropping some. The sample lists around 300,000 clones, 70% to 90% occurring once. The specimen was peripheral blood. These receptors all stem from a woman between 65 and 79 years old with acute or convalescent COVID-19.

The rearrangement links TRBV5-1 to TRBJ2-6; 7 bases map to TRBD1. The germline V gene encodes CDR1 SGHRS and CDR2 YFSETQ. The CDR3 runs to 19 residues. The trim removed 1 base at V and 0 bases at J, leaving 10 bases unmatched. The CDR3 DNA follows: TGCGCCAGCAGCTTGTCCCCGGACAGGATCCTCTCTGGGGCCAACGTCCTGACTTTC. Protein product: CASSLSPDRILSGANVLTF.

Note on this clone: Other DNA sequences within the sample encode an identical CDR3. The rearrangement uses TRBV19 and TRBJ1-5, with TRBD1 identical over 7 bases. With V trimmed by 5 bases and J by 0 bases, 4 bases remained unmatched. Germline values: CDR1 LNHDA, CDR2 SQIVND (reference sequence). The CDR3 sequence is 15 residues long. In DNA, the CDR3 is TGTGCCAGTAGTCCGACAGGGTTTAGCAATCAGCCCCAGCATTTT. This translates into CASSPTGFSNQPQHF.

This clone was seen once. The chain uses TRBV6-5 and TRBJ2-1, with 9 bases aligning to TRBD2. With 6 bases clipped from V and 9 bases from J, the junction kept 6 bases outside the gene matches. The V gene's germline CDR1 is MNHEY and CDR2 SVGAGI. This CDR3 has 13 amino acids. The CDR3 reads CASRRTSAGEQFF. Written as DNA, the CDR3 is TGTGCCAGCAGAAGGACTAGCGCGGGTGAGCAGTTCTTC.

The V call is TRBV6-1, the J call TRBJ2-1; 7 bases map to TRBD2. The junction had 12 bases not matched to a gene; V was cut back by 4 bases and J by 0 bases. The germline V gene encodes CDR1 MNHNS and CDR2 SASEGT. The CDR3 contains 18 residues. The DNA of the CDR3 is TGTGCCAGCAGTGGAGCACTAGCGATAACTAGCTCCTACAATGAGCAGTTCTTC. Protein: CASSGALAITSSYNEQFF.

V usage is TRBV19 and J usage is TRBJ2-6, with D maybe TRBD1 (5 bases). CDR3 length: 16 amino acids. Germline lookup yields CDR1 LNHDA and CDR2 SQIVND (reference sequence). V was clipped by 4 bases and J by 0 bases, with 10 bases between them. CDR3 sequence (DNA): TGTGCCAGTAGTAATCAGGGCAGCTCTGGGGCCAACGTCCTGACTTTC. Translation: CASSNQGSSGANVLTF.

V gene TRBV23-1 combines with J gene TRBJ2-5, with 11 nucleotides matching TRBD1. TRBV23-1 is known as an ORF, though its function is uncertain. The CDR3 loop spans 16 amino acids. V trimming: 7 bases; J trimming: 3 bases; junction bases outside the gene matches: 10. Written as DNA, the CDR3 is TGCGCCAGCAACCCGGGGACAGGGGGAAGTGAAGAGACCCAGTACTTC. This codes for CASNPGTGGSEETQYF.

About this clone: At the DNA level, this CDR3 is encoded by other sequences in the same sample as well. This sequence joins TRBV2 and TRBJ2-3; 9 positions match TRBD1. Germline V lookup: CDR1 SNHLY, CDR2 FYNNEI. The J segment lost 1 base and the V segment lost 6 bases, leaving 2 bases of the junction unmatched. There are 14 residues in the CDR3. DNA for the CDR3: TGTGCCAGCAGGGACAGGGGTGGCACAGATACGCAGTATTTT. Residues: CASRDRGGTDTQYF.

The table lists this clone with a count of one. The CDR3 DNA follows: TGTGCCAGCTCACCCAGGAGGGGCATAGATACGCAGTATTTT. It codes for CASSPRRGIDTQYF. The chain combines TRBV18 with TRBJ2-3; weak D call: TRBD2 (6 bases). V gave up 3 bases and J gave up 5 bases, with 12 bases separating them. The CDR3 has 14 residues. CDR1 and CDR2 (germline): KGHSH, LQKENI.

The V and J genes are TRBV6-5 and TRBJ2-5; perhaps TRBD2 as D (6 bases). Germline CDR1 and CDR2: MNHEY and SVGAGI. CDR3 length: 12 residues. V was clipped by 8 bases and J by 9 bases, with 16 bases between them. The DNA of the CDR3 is TGTGCCAGCGTCGGCCTCGGAGGGGCCCAGTACTTC. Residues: CASVGLGGAQYF.

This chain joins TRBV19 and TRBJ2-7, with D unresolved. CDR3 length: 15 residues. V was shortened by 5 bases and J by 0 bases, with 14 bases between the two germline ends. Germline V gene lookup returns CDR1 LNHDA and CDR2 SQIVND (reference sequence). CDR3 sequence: CASSERNWASYEQYF. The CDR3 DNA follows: TGTGCCAGTAGTGAACGTAACTGGGCCTCCTACGAGCAGTACTTC.

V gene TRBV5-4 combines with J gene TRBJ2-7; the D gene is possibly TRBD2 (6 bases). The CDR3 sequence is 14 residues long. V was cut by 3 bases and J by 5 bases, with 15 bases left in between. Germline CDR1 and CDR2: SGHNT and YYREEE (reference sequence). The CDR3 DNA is TGTGCCAGCAGCTACCGGGACTCATCGAACGAGCAGTACTTC. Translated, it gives CASSYRDSSNEQYF. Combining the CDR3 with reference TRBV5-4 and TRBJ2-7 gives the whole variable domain ETGVTQSPTHLIKTRGQQVTLRCSSQSGHNTVSWYQQALGQGPQFIFQYYREEENGRGNFPPRFSGLQFPNYSSELNVNALELDDSALYLCASSYRDSSNEQYFGPGTRLTVT.

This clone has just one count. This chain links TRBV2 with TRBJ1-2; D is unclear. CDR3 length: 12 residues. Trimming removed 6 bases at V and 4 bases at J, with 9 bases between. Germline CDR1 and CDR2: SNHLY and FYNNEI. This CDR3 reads CASSFDSYGYTF. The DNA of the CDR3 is TGTGCCAGCAGCTTCGACTCCTATGGCTACACCTTC.

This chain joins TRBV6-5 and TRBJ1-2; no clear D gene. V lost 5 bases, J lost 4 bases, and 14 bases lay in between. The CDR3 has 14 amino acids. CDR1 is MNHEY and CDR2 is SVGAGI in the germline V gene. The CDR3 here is CASSPAGRVYGYTF. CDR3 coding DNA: TGTGCCAGCAGTCCCGCGGGCAGAGTCTATGGCTACACCTTC.

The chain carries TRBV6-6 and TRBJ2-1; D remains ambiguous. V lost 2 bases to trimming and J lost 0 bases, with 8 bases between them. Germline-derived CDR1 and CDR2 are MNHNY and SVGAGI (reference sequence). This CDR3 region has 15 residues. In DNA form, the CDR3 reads TGTGCCAGCAGTTACGATCCGGGCTCCTACAATGAGCAGTTCTTC. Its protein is CASSYDPGSYNEQFF.